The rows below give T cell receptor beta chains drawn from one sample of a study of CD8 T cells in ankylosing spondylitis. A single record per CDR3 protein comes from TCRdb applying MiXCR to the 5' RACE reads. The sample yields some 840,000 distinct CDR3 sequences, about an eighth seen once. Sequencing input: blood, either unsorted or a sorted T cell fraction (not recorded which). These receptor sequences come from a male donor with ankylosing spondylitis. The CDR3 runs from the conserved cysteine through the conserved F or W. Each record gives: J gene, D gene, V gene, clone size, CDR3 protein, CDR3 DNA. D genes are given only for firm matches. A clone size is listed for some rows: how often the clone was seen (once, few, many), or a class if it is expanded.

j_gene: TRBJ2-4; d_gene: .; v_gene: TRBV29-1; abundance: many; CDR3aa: CSVEPREAKNIQYF; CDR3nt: TGCAGCGTTGAGCCTCGGGAAGCCAAAAACATTCAGTACTTC
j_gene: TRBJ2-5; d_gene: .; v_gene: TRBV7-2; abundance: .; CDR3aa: CATPLRGSSQETQYF; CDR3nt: TGTGCTACCCCCCTAAGAGGCAGCTCCCAAGAGACCCAGTACTTC
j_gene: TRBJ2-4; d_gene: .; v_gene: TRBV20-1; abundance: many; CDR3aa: CSAGRRPGAFKNIQYF; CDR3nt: TGCAGTGCGGGGCGACGACCGGGCGCTTTCAAAAACATTCAGTACTTC
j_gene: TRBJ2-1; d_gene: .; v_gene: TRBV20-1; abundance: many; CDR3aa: CSARNNEQFF; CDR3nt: TGCAGTGCTAGGAACAATGAGCAGTTCTTC
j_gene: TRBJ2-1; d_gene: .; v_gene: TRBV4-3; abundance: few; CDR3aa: CASSRRRQLYNEQFF; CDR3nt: TGCGCCAGCAGTCGCCGACGTCAATTGTACAATGAGCAGTTCTTC
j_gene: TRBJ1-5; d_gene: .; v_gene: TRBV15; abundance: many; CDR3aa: CATSRDLMDQPQHF; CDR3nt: TGTGCCACCAGCAGAGATCTAATGGATCAGCCCCAGCATTTT
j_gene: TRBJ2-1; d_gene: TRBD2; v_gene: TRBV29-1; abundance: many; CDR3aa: CSAVSGLGASYNEQFF; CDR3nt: TGCAGCGCCGTGAGTGGACTAGGGGCTTCCTACAATGAGCAGTTCTTC
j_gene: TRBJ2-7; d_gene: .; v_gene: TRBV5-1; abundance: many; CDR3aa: CASSLDESSYEQYF; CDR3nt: TGCGCCAGCAGCTTAGATGAAAGCTCCTACGAGCAGTACTTC
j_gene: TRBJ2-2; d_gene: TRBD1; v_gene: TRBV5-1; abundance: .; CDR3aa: CASNRGTAEYTGELFF; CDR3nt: TGCGCCAGCAACCGTGGGACAGCCGAATATACCGGGGAGCTGTTTTTT
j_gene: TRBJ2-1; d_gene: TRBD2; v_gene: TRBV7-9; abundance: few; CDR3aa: CASSINSGGSYNEQFF; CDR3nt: TGTGCCAGCAGCATCAATAGCGGGGGTTCCTACAATGAGCAGTTCTTC
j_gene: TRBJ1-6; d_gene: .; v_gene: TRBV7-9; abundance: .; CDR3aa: CASSEAGGSSPLHF; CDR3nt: TGTGCCAGCAGCGAGGCCGGGGGTTCTTCACCCCTCCACTTT
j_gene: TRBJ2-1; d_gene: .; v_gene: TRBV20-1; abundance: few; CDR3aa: CSAGGLARYEQFF; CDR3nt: TGCAGTGCTGGGGGGCTAGCGAGGTATGAGCAGTTCTTC
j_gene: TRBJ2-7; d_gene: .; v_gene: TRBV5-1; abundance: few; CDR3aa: CASSLVGPGEEQYF; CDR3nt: TGCGCCAGCAGCTTGGTGGGGCCGGGGGAAGAGCAGTACTTC
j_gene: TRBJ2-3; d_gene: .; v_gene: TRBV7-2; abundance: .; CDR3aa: CASSLTLVASTDTQYF; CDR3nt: TGTGCCAGCAGCCTTACGTTGGTAGCGAGCACAGATACGCAGTATTTT
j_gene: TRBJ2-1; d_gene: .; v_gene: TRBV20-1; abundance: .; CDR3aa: CSARDPIRATYNEQFF; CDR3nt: TGCAGTGCTAGAGATCCGATTAGGGCCACCTACAATGAGCAGTTCTTC
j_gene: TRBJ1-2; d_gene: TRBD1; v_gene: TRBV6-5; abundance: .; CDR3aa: CASSYLPGTGNYGYTF; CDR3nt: TGTGCCAGCAGTTACCTGCCCGGGACAGGGAACTATGGCTACACCTTC
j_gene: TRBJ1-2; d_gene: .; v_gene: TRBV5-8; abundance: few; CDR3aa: CASSLSLTGFYGYTF; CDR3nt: TGTGCCAGCAGCTTATCGCTGACGGGGTTCTATGGCTACACCTTC
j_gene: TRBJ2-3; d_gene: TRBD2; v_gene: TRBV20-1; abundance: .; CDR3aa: CSSRLAGLTDTQYF; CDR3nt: TGCAGTTCCCGACTAGCGGGCCTCACAGATACGCAGTATTTT
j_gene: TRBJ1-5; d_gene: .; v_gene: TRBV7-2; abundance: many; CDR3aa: CASSFSGHDQPQHF; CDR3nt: TGTGCCAGCAGCTTCTCAGGGCATGATCAGCCCCAGCATTTT
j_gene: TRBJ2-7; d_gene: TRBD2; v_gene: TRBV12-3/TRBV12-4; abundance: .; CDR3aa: CASSLAYSGREYEQYF; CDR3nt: TGTGCCAGCAGTTTAGCATATAGCGGGAGGGAATACGAGCAGTACTTC
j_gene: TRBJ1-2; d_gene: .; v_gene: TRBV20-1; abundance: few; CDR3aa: CSAMIGTQGGYTF; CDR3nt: TGCAGTGCTATGATAGGGACTCAAGGAGGCTACACCTTC
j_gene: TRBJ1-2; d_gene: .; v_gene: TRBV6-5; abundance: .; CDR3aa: CASSYSTGRGGYTF; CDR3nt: TGTGCCAGCAGTTACTCGACAGGACGAGGCGGCTACACCTTC
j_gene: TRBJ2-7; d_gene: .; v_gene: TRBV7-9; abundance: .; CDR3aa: CASSVQGNEQYF; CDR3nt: TGTGCCAGCAGCGTCCAGGGTAACGAGCAGTACTTC
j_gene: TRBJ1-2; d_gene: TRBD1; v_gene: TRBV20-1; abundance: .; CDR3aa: CSATGGDRGRPSYGYTF; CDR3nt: TGCAGTGCCACAGGAGGGGACAGGGGGCGACCCAGCTATGGCTACACCTTC
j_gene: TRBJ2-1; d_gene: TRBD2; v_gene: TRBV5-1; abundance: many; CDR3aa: CASSFGGRGYNEQFF; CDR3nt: TGCGCCAGCAGCTTTGGCGGGAGAGGCTACAATGAGCAGTTCTTC
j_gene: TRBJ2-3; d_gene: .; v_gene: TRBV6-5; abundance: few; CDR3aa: CASSYTAGTDTQYF; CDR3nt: TGTGCCAGCAGTTACACGGCAGGCACAGATACGCAGTATTTT
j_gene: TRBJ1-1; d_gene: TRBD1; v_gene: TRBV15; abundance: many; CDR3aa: CATSGTGRKGDTEAFF; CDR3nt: TGTGCCACCAGCGGGACAGGGCGTAAGGGGGACACTGAAGCTTTCTTT
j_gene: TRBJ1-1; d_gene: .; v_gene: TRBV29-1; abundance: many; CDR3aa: CSAAGGGDTEAFF; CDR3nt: TGCAGCGCTGCTGGGGGAGGGGACACTGAAGCTTTCTTT
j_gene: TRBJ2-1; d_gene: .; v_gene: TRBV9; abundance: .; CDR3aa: CASSVGSSRSSYNEQFF; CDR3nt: TGTGCCAGCAGCGTAGGGTCTAGCCGGAGCTCCTACAATGAGCAGTTCTTC
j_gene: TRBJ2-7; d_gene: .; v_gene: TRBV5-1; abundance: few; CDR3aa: CASSLTGMAYEQYF; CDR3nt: TGCGCCAGCAGCTTGACAGGGATGGCCTACGAGCAGTACTTC
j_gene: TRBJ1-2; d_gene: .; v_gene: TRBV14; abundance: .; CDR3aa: CASSQVGPGDYGYTF; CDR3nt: TGTGCCAGCAGCCAAGTAGGGCCAGGGGACTATGGCTACACCTTC
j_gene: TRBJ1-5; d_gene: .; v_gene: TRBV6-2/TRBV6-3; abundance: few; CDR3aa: CASTNRGKPQHF; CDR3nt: TGTGCCAGCACCAATAGGGGAAAGCCCCAGCATTTT
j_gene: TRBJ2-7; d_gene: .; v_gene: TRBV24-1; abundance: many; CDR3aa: CATSKGHSYEQYF; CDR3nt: TGTGCCACCAGTAAGGGGCACTCCTACGAGCAGTACTTC
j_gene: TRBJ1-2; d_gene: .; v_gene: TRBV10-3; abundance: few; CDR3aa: CAISDAGSLPRGYTF; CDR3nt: TGTGCCATCAGTGATGCGGGCTCCCTTCCTCGGGGCTACACCTTC
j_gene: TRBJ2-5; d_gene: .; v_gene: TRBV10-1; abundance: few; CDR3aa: CASSALPGTQYF; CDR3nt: TGCGCCAGCAGTGCACTCCCTGGGACCCAGTACTTC
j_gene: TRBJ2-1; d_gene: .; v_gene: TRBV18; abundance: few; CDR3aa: CASSPGATWNQGGEQFF; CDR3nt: TGTGCCAGCTCACCGGGGGCCACCTGGAATCAGGGAGGCGAGCAGTTCTTC